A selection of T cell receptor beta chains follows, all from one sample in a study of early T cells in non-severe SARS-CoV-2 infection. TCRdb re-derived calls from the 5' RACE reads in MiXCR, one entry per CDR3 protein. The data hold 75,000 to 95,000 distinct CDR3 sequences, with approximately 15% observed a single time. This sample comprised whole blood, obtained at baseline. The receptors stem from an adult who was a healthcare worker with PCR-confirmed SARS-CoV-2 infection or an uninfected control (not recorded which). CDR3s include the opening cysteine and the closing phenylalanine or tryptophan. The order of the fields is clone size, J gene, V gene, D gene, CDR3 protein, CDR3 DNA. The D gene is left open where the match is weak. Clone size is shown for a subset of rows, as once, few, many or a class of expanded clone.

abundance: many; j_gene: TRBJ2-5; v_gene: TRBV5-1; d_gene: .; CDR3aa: CASSQHLIGETQYF; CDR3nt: TGCGCCAGCAGCCAGCACCTCATAGGAGAGACCCAGTACTTC
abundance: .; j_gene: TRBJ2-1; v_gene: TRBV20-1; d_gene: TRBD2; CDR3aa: CSASGLDSPYNEQFF; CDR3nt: TGCAGTGCTTCGGGACTAGACTCGCCCTACAATGAGCAGTTCTTC
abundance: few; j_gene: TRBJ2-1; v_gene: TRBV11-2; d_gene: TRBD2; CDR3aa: CASSSDRLRLAGGRSYNEQFF; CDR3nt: TGTGCCAGCAGCTCAGACAGGTTGAGACTAGCGGGAGGCCGCTCCTACAATGAGCAGTTCTTC
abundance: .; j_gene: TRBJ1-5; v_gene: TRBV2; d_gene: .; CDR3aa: CASGPYSNQPQHF; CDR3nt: TGTGCCAGCGGCCCTTATAGCAATCAGCCCCAGCATTTT
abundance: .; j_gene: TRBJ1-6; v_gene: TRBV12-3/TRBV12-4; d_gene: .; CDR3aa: CASSFRGRVSPLHF; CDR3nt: TGTGCCAGCAGTTTCCGGGGAAGGGTTTCACCCCTCCACTTT
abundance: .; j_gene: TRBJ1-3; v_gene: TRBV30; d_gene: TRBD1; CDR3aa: CAWSRTGNSGNTIYF; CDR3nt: TGTGCCTGGAGTCGGACAGGGAACTCTGGAAACACCATATATTTT
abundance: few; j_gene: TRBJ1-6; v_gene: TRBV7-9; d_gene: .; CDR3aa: CASSQDRYNSPLHF; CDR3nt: TGTGCCAGCAGCCAGGACAGATATAATTCACCCCTCCACTTT
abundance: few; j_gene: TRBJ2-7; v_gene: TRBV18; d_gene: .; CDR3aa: CASSHRGAEQYF; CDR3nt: TGTGCCAGCTCCCACCGGGGAGCCGAGCAGTACTTC
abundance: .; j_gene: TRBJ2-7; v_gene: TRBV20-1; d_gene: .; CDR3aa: CSARQNSYEQYF; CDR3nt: TGCAGTGCTAGACAAAACTCCTACGAGCAGTACTTC
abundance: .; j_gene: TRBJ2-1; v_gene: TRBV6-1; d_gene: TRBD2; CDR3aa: CASINLRSGGYDEQFF; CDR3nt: TGTGCCAGCATCAACCTTCGTTCGGGAGGGTACGATGAGCAGTTCTTC
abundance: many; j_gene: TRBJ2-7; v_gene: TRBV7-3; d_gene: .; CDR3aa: CASSPGAASTYEQYF; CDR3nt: TGTGCCAGCAGCCCTGGTGCGGCCTCTACCTACGAGCAGTACTTC
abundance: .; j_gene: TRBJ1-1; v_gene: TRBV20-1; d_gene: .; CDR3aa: CSARVAHSDTEAFF; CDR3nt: TGCAGTGCTAGAGTAGCTCACTCTGACACTGAAGCTTTCTTT
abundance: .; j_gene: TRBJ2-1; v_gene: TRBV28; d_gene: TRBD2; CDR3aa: CVSGKLGEQFF; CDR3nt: TGTGTTAGCGGGAAGTTGGGTGAGCAGTTCTTC
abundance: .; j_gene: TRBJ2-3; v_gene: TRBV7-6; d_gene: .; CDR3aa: CASSLVDITDTQYF; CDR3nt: TGTGCCAGCAGCTTAGTTGACATCACAGATACGCAGTATTTT
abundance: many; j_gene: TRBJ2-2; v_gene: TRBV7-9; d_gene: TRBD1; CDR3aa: CASSRPGGVDTGELFF; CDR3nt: TGTGCCAGCAGCCGCCCAGGGGGAGTGGACACCGGGGAGCTGTTTTTT
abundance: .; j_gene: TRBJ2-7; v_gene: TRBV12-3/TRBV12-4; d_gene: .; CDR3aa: CASSPGGRGSYEQYF; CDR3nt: TGTGCCAGCAGTCCGGGAGGCAGGGGATCCTACGAGCAGTACTTC
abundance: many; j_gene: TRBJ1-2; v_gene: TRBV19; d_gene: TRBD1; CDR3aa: CASTGTGYGYTF; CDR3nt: TGTGCCAGCACCGGGACAGGGTATGGCTACACCTTC
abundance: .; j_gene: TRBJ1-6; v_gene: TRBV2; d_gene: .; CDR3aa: CASSDSLSSYNSPLHF; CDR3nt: TGTGCCAGCAGTGACTCCCTAAGCTCCTATAATTCACCCCTCCACTTT
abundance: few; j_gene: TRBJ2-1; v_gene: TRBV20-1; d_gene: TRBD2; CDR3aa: CSALGLAYNEQFF; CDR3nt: TGCAGTGCTCTCGGACTAGCCTACAATGAGCAGTTCTTC
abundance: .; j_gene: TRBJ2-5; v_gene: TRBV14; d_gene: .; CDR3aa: CASSPRQGGQETQYF; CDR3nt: TGTGCCAGCAGCCCTCGACAGGGAGGCCAAGAGACCCAGTACTTC
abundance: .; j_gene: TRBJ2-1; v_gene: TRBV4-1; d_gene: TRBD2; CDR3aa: CASSQSLAGVDNEQFF; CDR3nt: TGCGCCAGCAGCCAATCACTAGCGGGAGTGGACAATGAGCAGTTCTTC
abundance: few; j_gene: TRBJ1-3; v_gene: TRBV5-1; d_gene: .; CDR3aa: CASSEQASGNTIYF; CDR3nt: TGCGCCAGCAGCGAGCAGGCATCTGGAAACACCATATATTTT
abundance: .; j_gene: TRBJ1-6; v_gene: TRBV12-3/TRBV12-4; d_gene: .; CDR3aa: CASRHGTLVVSPLHF; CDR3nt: TGTGCCAGCAGACACGGGACATTGGTTGTATCACCCCTCCACTTT
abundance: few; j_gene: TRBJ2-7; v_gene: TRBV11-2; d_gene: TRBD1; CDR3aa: CASSLGGQVPYEQYF; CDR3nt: TGTGCCAGCAGCTTAGGGGGACAGGTCCCCTACGAGCAGTACTTC